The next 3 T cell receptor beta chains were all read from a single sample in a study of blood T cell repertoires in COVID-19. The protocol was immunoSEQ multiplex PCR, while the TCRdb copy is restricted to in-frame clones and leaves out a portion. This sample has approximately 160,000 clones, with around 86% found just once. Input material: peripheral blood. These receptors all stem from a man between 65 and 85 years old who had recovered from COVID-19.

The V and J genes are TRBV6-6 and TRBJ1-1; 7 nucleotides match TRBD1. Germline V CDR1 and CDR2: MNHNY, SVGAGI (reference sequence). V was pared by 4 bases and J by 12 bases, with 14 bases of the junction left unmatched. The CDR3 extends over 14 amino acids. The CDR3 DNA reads TGTGCCAGCAGTTCAGGAGACAGGGTTCCATCTCCTTTCTTT. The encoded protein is CASSSGDRVPSPFF.

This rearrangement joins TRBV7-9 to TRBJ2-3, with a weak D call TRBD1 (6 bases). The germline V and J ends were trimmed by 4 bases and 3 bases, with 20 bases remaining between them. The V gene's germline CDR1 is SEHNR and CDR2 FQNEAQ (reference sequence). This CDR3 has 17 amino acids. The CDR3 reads CASSSPRTEAPTDTQYF. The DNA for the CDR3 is TGTGCCAGCAGCTCCCCGCGGACAGAGGCCCCAACAGATACGCAGTATTTT.

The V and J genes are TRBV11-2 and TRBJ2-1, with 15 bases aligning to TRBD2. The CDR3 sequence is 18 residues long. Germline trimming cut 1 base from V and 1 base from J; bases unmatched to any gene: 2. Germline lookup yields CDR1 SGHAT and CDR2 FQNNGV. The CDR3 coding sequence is TGTGCCAGCAGCTTAGGGGGGACTAGCGGGAGGTCCTACAATGAGCAGTTCTTC. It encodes CASSLGGTSGRSYNEQFF.